A selection of T cell receptor beta chains follows, all from one sample in a study of blood T cell repertoires in COVID-19. The assay was immunoSEQ multiplex PCR, and TCRdb's table has in-frame clones only and misses some. In the table there are 200,000 or so clones, more than 75% of which are singletons. The sequencing sample was made of PBMCs or T cells enriched from blood (not recorded which). The receptors originated from a young man in a cohort exposed to, infected with or recovered from COVID-19 (not recorded which). The conserved cysteine and the conserved F or W are not part of the CDR3 here. The order of the fields is V gene, J gene, CDR3 protein.

>TRBV5-1|TRBJ2-1
ASSRATSGRANEQF
>TRBV3-1/TRBV3-2|TRBJ1-5
ASSQGTGGNQPQH
>TRBV7-2|TRBJ1-3
ASSFQGPGNTIY
>TRBV2|TRBJ2-7
ASTTPSGNYEQY
>TRBV14|TRBJ2-4
ASSQDLGQTKNIQY
>TRBV27|TRBJ2-7
ASSLSTANEQY
>TRBV6-6|TRBJ1-3
ASSHSDRRSGNTIY
>TRBV29-1|TRBJ2-7
SVEGQLSYEQY
>TRBV7-6|TRBJ2-2
ASSSYLRGTGELF
>TRBV6-2/TRBV6-3|TRBJ2-7
ASSYRGYEQY
>TRBV2|TRBJ2-3
AGTPGGAETDTQY
>TRBV7-2|TRBJ2-7
ASSSIGVEQY
>TRBV25-1|TRBJ1-5
ASSPQGTHQPQH
>TRBV2|TRBJ2-3
ASRWTELMGNTQY
>TRBV3-1/TRBV3-2|TRBJ1-2
ASSQVGYGYT
>TRBV28|TRBJ2-7
ASSLRPGGASWEQY
>TRBV28|TRBJ2-7
ASSLIRVHYEQY
>TRBV11-3|TRBJ1-1
ASSLDTNTEAF
>TRBV27|TRBJ1-1
ASSRIGTGLIMNTEAF
>TRBV5-1|TRBJ2-7
ASSQQPGQAYEQY
>TRBV6-2/TRBV6-3|TRBJ2-3
ASSYSTGGNTDTQY
>TRBV5-6|TRBJ2-5
ASSLVIAPETQY
>TRBV15|TRBJ2-7
ATSRGGSTPYEQY
>TRBV7-8|TRBJ2-2
ASSFYVNTGELF
>TRBV28|TRBJ1-2
ASTPGRGYGYT
>TRBV2|TRBJ2-3
ASRGGTSVTDTQY
>TRBV19|TRBJ1-1
ASRDPRTGSRTEAF
>TRBV19|TRBJ2-3
ASSIGRGEGTDTQY
>TRBV27|TRBJ1-6
ASTLVAGHNSPLH
>TRBV15|TRBJ2-1
ATSPPGGGIYNEQF
>TRBV15|TRBJ1-5
ATSRDRGRGVSNQPQH
>TRBV28|TRBJ1-5
ASSSDRGNNQPQH
>TRBV10-2|TRBJ2-7
ASSDPTPGQQEQY
>TRBV28|TRBJ1-1
AVVVGGGGMNTEAF
>TRBV29-1|TRBJ2-1
SGDSGSHNEQF
>TRBV9|TRBJ2-7
ASSSSLAGSYEQY
>TRBV7-3|TRBJ2-7
ASSLIGSRQGGHEQY
>TRBV28|TRBJ1-2
ATPGAGNYGYT
>TRBV7-2|TRBJ1-1
ASSFRANGEAF
>TRBV6-1|TRBJ2-7
ASSELAGVEEQY
>TRBV27|TRBJ1-2
ASGLRPGGKDGYT
>TRBV28|TRBJ2-3
ASSTPSGMGIDTQY
>TRBV7-3|TRBJ2-1
ASSLTGVAGNEQF
>TRBV25-1|TRBJ1-6
ASSVQGNSPLH
>TRBV4-1|TRBJ2-7
ASSQDSGQGMVPLSYEQY
>TRBV7-3|TRBJ2-2
ASSESGTVVGELF